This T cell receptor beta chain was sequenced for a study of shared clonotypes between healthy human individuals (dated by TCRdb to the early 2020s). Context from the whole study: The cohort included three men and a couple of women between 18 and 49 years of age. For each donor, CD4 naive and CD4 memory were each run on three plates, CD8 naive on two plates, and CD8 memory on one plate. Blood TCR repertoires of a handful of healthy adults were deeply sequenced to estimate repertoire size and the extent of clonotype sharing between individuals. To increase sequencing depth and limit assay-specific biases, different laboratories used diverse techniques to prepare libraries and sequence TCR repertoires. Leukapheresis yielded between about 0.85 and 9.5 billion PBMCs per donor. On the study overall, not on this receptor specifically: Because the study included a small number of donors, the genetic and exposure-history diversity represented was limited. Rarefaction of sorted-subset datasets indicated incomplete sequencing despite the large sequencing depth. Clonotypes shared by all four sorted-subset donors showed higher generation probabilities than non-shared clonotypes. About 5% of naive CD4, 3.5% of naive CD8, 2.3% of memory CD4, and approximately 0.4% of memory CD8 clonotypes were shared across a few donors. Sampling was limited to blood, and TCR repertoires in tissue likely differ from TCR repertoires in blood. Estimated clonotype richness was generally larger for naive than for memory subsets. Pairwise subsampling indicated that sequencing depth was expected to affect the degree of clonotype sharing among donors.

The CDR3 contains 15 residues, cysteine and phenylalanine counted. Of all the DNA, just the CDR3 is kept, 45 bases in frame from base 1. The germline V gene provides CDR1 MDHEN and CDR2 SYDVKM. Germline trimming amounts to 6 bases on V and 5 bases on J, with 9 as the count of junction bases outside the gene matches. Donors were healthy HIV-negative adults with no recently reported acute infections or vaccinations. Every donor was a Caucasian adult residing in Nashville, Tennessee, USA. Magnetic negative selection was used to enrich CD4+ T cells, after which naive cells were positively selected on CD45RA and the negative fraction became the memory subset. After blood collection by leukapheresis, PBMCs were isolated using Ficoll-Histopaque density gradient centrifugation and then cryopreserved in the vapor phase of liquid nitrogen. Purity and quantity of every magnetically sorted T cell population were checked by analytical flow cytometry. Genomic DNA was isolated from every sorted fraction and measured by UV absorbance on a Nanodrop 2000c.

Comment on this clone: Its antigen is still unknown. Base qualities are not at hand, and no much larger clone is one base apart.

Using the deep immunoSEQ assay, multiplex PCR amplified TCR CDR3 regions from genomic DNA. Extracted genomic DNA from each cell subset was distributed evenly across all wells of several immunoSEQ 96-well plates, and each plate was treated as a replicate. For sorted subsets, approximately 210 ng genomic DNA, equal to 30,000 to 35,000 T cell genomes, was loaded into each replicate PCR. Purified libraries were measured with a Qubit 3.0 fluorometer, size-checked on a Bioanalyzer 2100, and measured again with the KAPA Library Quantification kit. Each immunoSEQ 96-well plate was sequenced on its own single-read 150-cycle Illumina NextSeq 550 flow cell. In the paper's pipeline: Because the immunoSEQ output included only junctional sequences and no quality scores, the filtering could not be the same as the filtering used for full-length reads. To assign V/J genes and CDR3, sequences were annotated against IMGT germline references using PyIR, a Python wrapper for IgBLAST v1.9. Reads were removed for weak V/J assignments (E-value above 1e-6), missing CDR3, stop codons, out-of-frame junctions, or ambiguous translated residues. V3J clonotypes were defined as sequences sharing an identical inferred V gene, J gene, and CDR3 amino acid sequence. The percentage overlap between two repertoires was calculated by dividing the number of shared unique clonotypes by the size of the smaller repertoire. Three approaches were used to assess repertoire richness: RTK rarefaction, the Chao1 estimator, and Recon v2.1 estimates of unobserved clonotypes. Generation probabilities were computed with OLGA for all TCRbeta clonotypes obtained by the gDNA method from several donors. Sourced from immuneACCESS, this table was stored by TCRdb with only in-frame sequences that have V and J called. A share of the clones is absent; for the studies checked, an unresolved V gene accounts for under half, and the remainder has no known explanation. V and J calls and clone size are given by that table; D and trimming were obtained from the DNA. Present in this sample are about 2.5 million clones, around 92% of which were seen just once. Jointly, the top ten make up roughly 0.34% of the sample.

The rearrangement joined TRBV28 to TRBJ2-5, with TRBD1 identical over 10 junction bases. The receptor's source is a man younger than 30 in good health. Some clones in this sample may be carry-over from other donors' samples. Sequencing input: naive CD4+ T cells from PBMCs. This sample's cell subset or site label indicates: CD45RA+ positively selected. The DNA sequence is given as TGTGCCAGCAGCCATACGGGACAGGGGATCGAGACCCAGTACTTC. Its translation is CASSHTGQGIETQYF.